In its sample, the clone carrying this T cell receptor beta chain was seen a few times. The data were produced by immunoSEQ multiplex PCR, yet TCRdb's version contains in-frame clones alone and is incomplete. The sample yields some 35,000 clones, approximately 79% seen once. The CDR3 extends over 14 amino acids. CDR1 and CDR2 (germline): LNHDA, SQIVND (reference sequence). V lost 7 bases to trimming and J lost 7 bases; unmatched junction nucleotides: 6. The data originate from a study of OX40 agonist ivuxolimab in advanced cancers. At the level of the study: Patients received the agonistic anti-OX40 (CD134) antibody ivuxolimab. Age averaged around 59 years (range about 23 to 80), and less than 85% were male.

This chain connects TRBV19 to TRBJ2-1; TRBD2 matches at 11 bases. Sequencing was performed on CD4+ or CD8+ T cells sorted from blood, taken in a trial of the OX40 agonist ivuxolimab. The source of this sequence is an adult with an advanced solid tumor such as melanoma, head and neck, liver or kidney cancer. CDR3 sequence (DNA): TGTGCCAGTACCCCCAGGACTAGCGGGAATGAGCAGTTCTTC. Its translation is CASTPRTSGNEQFF.